These T cell receptor beta chains were read from a single sample in a study of identical twins. TCRdb independently ran MiXCR on the 5' RACE reads; one entry per CDR3 protein. The table records fewer than 250,000 distinct CDR3 sequences, 7.5% of them present only once. This same sample was also part of a study on yellow fever vaccine responses in identical twins.

The sequenced material came from CD8+ T cells sorted from blood. These receptors all come from a woman under 30 in good health. CDR3s include the opening cysteine and the closing phenylalanine or tryptophan. D genes are given only for firm matches. Expanded clones get a size class; other rows say once, few or many, or leave the size out.

D gene,V gene,J gene,clone size,CDR3 DNA,CDR3 protein
TRBD2,TRBV4-1,TRBJ2-3,.,TGCGCCAGCAGCCAAGACCTTTTCGGGGGGGTTAGCACAGATACGCAGTATTTT,CASSQDLFGGVSTDTQYF
TRBD2,TRBV10-3,TRBJ2-7,.,TGTGCCATCAGTCCGTGGACTAGCGGGAGTCTCGAGCAGTACTTC,CAISPWTSGSLEQYF
TRBD2,TRBV2,TRBJ2-7,.,TGTGCCAGCAGTGAAACTAGCGGGCCTTCCTACGAGCAGTACTTC,CASSETSGPSYEQYF
.,TRBV28,TRBJ2-3,many,TGTGCCAGCAGTTTGCCCAACACAGATACGCAGTATTTT,CASSLPNTDTQYF
TRBD2,TRBV15,TRBJ2-3,many,TGTGCCACCAGTGGCGGAGGTGTACGGGAGGGCATGGATACGCAGTATTTT,CATSGGGVREGMDTQYF
.,TRBV12-3/TRBV12-4,TRBJ1-6,many,TGTGCCAGCAGTTTGGCTATTTCCTATAATTCACCCCTCCACTTT,CASSLAISYNSPLHF
.,TRBV13,TRBJ2-3,.,TGTGCCAGCAGCTTAGGACTAGAACGGGACACAGATACGCAGTATTTT,CASSLGLERDTDTQYF
TRBD1,TRBV6-1,TRBJ2-1,many,TGTGCCAGCACGGCACAGGGGGCCTACAATGAGCAGTTCTTC,CASTAQGAYNEQFF
TRBD1,TRBV5-1,TRBJ1-1,many,TGCGCCAGCAGCACCCGGACAGGGAACACTGAAGCTTTCTTT,CASSTRTGNTEAFF
.,TRBV15,TRBJ2-3,.,TGTGCCACCAGCACGACAGGTGGCACAGATACGCAGTATTTT,CATSTTGGTDTQYF
TRBD2,TRBV4-1,TRBJ2-1,few,TGCGCCAGCAGCCCGAAATTAGCGGGAGGGGGCGATGAGCAGTTCTTC,CASSPKLAGGGDEQFF
TRBD1,TRBV6-2/TRBV6-3,TRBJ2-7,.,TGTGCCAGCAGTACCGACAGGGTGGAGCTCTACGAGCAGTACTTC,CASSTDRVELYEQYF
TRBD2,TRBV19,TRBJ2-1,few,TGTGCCAGTACGTTGGGGGGGTCGACCAGCTCCTACAATGAGCAGTTCTTC,CASTLGGSTSSYNEQFF
.,TRBV7-8,TRBJ2-7,few,TGTGCCAGCACCTTGTGGGGAGAGCAGTACTTC,CASTLWGEQYF
.,TRBV20-1,TRBJ2-3,few,TGCAGTGCTAGGATTTCTCCAGGAGGTAGGGGGACAGATACGCAGTATTTT,CSARISPGGRGTDTQYF
TRBD2,TRBV28,TRBJ2-7,few,TGTGCCAGCAGTTTCACCGAGCGGGAATATTACGAGCAGTACTTC,CASSFTEREYYEQYF
.,TRBV14,TRBJ2-7,.,TGTGCCAGCAGCCAAGATACAAGCTGGAGGCAGTACTTC,CASSQDTSWRQYF
.,TRBV29-1,TRBJ1-1,many,TGCAGCGTAGCCGACGGGGGTTTCACTGAAGCTTTCTTT,CSVADGGFTEAFF
TRBD1,TRBV11-1,TRBJ2-7,.,TGTGCCAGCAGCCCGCCGGACAGGGTCTGGGAGCAGTACTTC,CASSPPDRVWEQYF
.,TRBV15,TRBJ2-1,few,TGTGCCACCAGCACGGCAGACAATGAGCAGTTCTTC,CATSTADNEQFF
.,TRBV27,TRBJ2-2,.,TGTGCCAGCAGTTTCTATTTCACGGGGATGACCGGGGAGCTGTTTTTT,CASSFYFTGMTGELFF
TRBD2,TRBV12-3/TRBV12-4,TRBJ2-7,many,TGTGCCAGCAGTTTAGCACTAGCGGGAAACGAGCAGTACTTC,CASSLALAGNEQYF
.,TRBV5-1,TRBJ2-7,few,TGCGCCAGCAGCTCTGCAATCGCAGGGTTCGTATACGAGCAGTACTTC,CASSSAIAGFVYEQYF
.,TRBV6-5,TRBJ2-2,many,TGTGCCAGCAGTTACTCGGAGAACACCGGGGAGCTGTTTTTT,CASSYSENTGELFF
.,TRBV3-1,TRBJ2-7,.,TGTGCCAGCAGCCAAGGGGACCTGACCTACGAGCAGTACTTC,CASSQGDLTYEQYF
.,TRBV29-1,TRBJ2-3,.,TGCAGCGTTGAGTCGGGAGTCACAGATACGCAGTATTTT,CSVESGVTDTQYF
.,TRBV4-2,TRBJ2-2,few,TGTGCCAGCAGCCAAGATTTAACGGGAGAGTACACCGGGGAGCTGTTTTTT,CASSQDLTGEYTGELFF
TRBD1,TRBV5-4,TRBJ2-4,many,TGTGCCAGCAGCTGGGGGACAGGGGGAAACATTCAGTACTTC,CASSWGTGGNIQYF
.,TRBV7-9,TRBJ2-5,.,TGTGCCAGCAGCTTAGAGCTGGGAGCGACAAGGGAGACCCAGTACTTC,CASSLELGATRETQYF
TRBD2,TRBV6-1,TRBJ2-7,.,TGTGCCAGCAGTCAACTAGCGGACTCCTACGAGCAGTACTTC,CASSQLADSYEQYF
.,TRBV12-3/TRBV12-4,TRBJ2-2,many,TGTGCCAGCAGTTTAGTTTTGACCGGGGAGCTGTTTTTT,CASSLVLTGELFF
.,TRBV5-6,TRBJ2-5,many,TGTGCCAGCAGCTCACAACGCGGGTTCACGCAAGAGACCCAGTACTTC,CASSSQRGFTQETQYF
.,TRBV29-1,TRBJ2-1,many,TGCAGCGTTCCATTTAGCGGCCTGAGCTCCTACAATGAGCAGTTCTTC,CSVPFSGLSSYNEQFF
TRBD1,TRBV28,TRBJ1-5,many,TGTGCCAGCAGTTCTCACAGGGGTAGCAATCAGCCCCAGCATTTT,CASSSHRGSNQPQHF
TRBD1,TRBV12-3/TRBV12-4,TRBJ2-5,many,TGTGCCAGCAGTTTAGGGGGGACAGGGTCAACACAAGAGACCCAGTACTTC,CASSLGGTGSTQETQYF
.,TRBV20-1,TRBJ2-1,many,TGCAGTGCTAGCGTAGGTACCGCGGGGTATGAGCAGTTCTTC,CSASVGTAGYEQFF
TRBD1,TRBV12-3/TRBV12-4,TRBJ2-2,many,TGTGCCAGCAGACCGACAGGGGGCATCACCGGGGAGCTGTTTTTT,CASRPTGGITGELFF
TRBD2,TRBV12-3/TRBV12-4,TRBJ2-3,few,TGTGCCAGCAATCGACCGGGGGGAGGGATAGATACGCAGTATTTT,CASNRPGGGIDTQYF
.,TRBV20-1,TRBJ2-1,many,TGCAGTGCTAGTCCGGTAACCAGCTCCTACAATGAGCAGTTCTTC,CSASPVTSSYNEQFF
TRBD2,TRBV28,TRBJ2-1,few,TGTGCCAGCAGTTTAATCTCGACTAGCGGTGAGCAGTTCTTC,CASSLISTSGEQFF
.,TRBV27,TRBJ1-6,.,TGTGCCAGCAGTTTAGTTGGGGCAAATTCACCCCTCCACTTT,CASSLVGANSPLHF
.,TRBV3-1,TRBJ2-1,few,TGTGCCAGCAGCCAAGATAAAAACAATGAGCAGTTCTTC,CASSQDKNNEQFF
TRBD2,TRBV7-9,TRBJ2-3,many,TGTGCCAGCAGTCATAAGCGGGAGCCCGGGGATACGCAGTATTTT,CASSHKREPGDTQYF
TRBD2,TRBV9,TRBJ2-1,.,TGTGCCAGCAGCGGTAGCGGGAGAACGCCTTTTGAGCAGTTCTTC,CASSGSGRTPFEQFF
.,TRBV12-3/TRBV12-4,TRBJ2-1,.,TGTGCCAGCACACCGGACGGGACCTTCGACAATGAGCAGTTCTTC,CASTPDGTFDNEQFF
.,TRBV2,TRBJ1-2,many,TGTGCCAGCAGCCCTGGAGCGGGGGTATATGGCTACACCTTC,CASSPGAGVYGYTF
TRBD2,TRBV7-9,TRBJ2-7,many,TGTGCCAGCAGCTCTAGCGGGGAAAACTACGAGCAGTACTTC,CASSSSGENYEQYF
TRBD2,TRBV10-3,TRBJ2-1,many,TGTGCCATCAGTGTAAGGGAGGGCAATGAGCAGTTCTTC,CAISVREGNEQFF
.,TRBV6-1,TRBJ2-3,.,TGTGCCAGCTCAGATACGCAGTATTTT,CASSDTQYF
.,TRBV20-1,TRBJ2-2,.,TGCAGTGCTAGAGAAACGACAGAGTCCGGGGAGCTGTTTTTT,CSARETTESGELFF
TRBD1,TRBV7-8,TRBJ2-1,.,TGTGCCAGCAGCACGGGGACAGATTACAATGAGCAGTTCTTC,CASSTGTDYNEQFF
.,TRBV4-1,TRBJ2-1,many,TGCGCCAGCAGCCAAGATCAGGGCCGTCTTATCGATGAGCAGTTCTTC,CASSQDQGRLIDEQFF
TRBD2,TRBV18,TRBJ2-7,few,TGTGCCAGCTCACCTAACTCCGGGACTAGCGGGAGAAGGTACGAGCAGTACTTC,CASSPNSGTSGRRYEQYF
TRBD1,TRBV12-3/TRBV12-4,TRBJ2-1,few,TGTGCCAGCAGTTTTTTCCTAGGCAGGGGGCCGGATGAGCAGTTCTTC,CASSFFLGRGPDEQFF
.,TRBV7-6,TRBJ2-5,.,TGTGCCAGCAGCCCAACCAGAGGGGAAGAGACCCAGTACTTC,CASSPTRGEETQYF